Shown below are 32 T cell receptor beta chains from a single sample sequenced in a study of shared clonotypes between healthy human individuals (dated by TCRdb to 2018 to 2021). The method was the immunoSEQ multiplex PCR assay. Held by TCRdb, this immuneACCESS table contains in-frame sequences only and omits some clones. Under half of the omission traces to an unresolved V gene where checked; the cause of the rest is unknown. The sample contains more than 2 million clones, about 94% of them found a single time. The ten largest account for around 1.1% of the sample. CD8 naive samples consisted of CD45RO-negative cells that were positively selected for CCR7, yielding a CD45RA+CCR7+ population without TemRA cells. The specimen sequenced was naive CD8+ T cells sorted from blood. Taken with the paper, the label for cell subset or site translates to: CD45RA+CCR7+. All receptors derive from a man in his late teens or twenties in good health.

This chain links TRBV7-9 with TRBJ1-1; no clear D. Germline V gives CDR1 SEHNR, CDR2 FQNEAQ (reference sequence). There are 13 residues in the CDR3. V was clipped by 1 base and J by 2 bases, with 5 bases between them. This CDR3 reads CASSLGINTEAFF. In DNA form, the CDR3 reads TGTGCCAGCAGCTTAGGAATAAACACTGAAGCTTTCTTT.

This clone was recorded once. This chain joins TRBV14 and TRBJ2-7; D gene ambiguous. The CDR3 runs 13 residues. Trimming stripped 4 bases from V and 2 bases from J, with 9 bases between. Germline-derived CDR1 and CDR2 are SGHDN and FVKESK. CDR3 sequence (DNA): TGTGCCAGCAGCCCATCACGGGCCTACGAGCAGTACTTC. Amino acid sequence: CASSPSRAYEQYF.

The chain is built from TRBV28 and TRBJ2-7; D perhaps matches TRBD1 (6 bases). Germline loops: CDR1 MDHEN, CDR2 SYDVKM. Between the trimmed V and J ends, which lost 3 bases and 3 bases, there was a span of 21 bases. This CDR3 is 17 amino acids long. The CDR3: CASSFGARGAYLYEQYF. CDR3 in DNA: TGTGCCAGCAGTTTCGGTGCCAGGGGAGCTTATCTCTACGAGCAGTACTTC.

In its sample, this clone was seen once. The rearrangement uses TRBV5-6 and TRBJ2-7, with a tentative D call TRBD2 (6 bases). The V end was cut by 4 bases, the J end by 4 bases, with 9 bases between. CDR3 length equals 12 residues. Germline loops: CDR1 SGHDT, CDR2 YYEEEE. For the CDR3, the DNA is TGTGCCAGCAGCACGCTAGCGTACGAGCAGTACTTC. It translates to CASSTLAYEQYF.

This sequence joins TRBV6-6 and TRBJ2-1, with TRBD2 identical over 9 bases. This CDR3 is 14 amino acids long. V lost 6 bases to trimming and J lost 8 bases; unmatched junction nucleotides: 8. Germline V gene lookup returns CDR1 MNHNY and CDR2 SVGAGI (reference sequence). The CDR3 sequence: CASSRSGSWDEQFF. In DNA form, the CDR3 reads TGTGCCAGCAGCCGTAGCGGGAGTTGGGATGAGCAGTTCTTC.

The V and J genes are TRBV9 and TRBJ2-7; 13 nucleotides line up with TRBD2. In germline, CDR1 is SGDLS, CDR2 YYNGEE. CDR3 length equals 17 residues. With 0 bases clipped from V and 2 bases from J, the junction kept 5 bases outside the gene matches. The CDR3 nucleotides read TGTGCCAGCAGCGTAGGACTAGCGGGGGGCGCCGCCTACGAGCAGTACTTC. It encodes CASSVGLAGGAAYEQYF. Looking up the rest from reference TRBV9 and TRBJ2-7 gives the full variable domain: DSGVTQTPKHLITATGQRVTLRCSPRSGDLSVYWYQQSLDQGLQFLIQYYNGEERAKGNILERFSAQQFPDLHSELNLSSLELGDSALYFCASSVGLAGGAAYEQYFGPGTRLTVT.

This CDR3 reads CASSPGTSGFYEQYF. CDR3 sequence (DNA): TGTGCCAGCAGCCCCGGGACTAGCGGTTTCTACGAGCAGTACTTC. This chain uses TRBV11-2 with TRBJ2-7; 11 bases match TRBD2. J lost 3 bases, V lost 5 bases, and 6 bases had no gene match. Looked up from germline, CDR1 is SGHAT and CDR2 is FQNNGV. The CDR3 is 15 residues long.

V is TRBV27 and J is TRBJ2-5, with TRBD2 matching 7 bases. The J segment lost 2 bases and the V segment lost 5 bases, leaving 8 bases of the junction unmatched. The CDR3 is made up of 15 amino acids. Per the germline V gene, CDR1 is MNHEY and CDR2 is SMNVEV (reference sequence). This CDR3 is CASSPLAERQETQYF. The CDR3 DNA reads as TGTGCCAGCAGTCCCCTAGCGGAGCGGCAAGAGACCCAGTACTTC.

J is TRBJ1-4 and V is TRBV19, with 10 positions matching TRBD1. V lost 7 bases, J lost 8 bases, and 4 bases stayed unmatched. This CDR3 comprises 13 residues. Germline CDR1 is LNHDA and CDR2 is SQIVND (reference sequence). The DNA of the CDR3 is TGTGCCAGTAAGGGACAGGGGAGGGAAAAACTGTTTTTT. Translating it yields CASKGQGREKLFF. Full variable domain (rest looked up from reference TRBV19 and TRBJ1-4): DGGITQSPKYLFRKEGQNVTLSCEQNLNHDAMYWYRQDPGQGLRLIYYSQIVNDFQKGDIAEGYSVSREKKESFPLTVTSAQKNPTAFYLCASKGQGREKLFFGSGTQLSVL.

This chain uses TRBV5-1 with TRBJ2-1; 7 nucleotides match TRBD2. Germline lookup yields CDR1 SGHRS and CDR2 YFSETQ. The CDR3 is 15 amino acids. J gave up 0 bases and V 3 bases, and 3 bases lay outside the gene matches. CDR3 sequence: CASSYTSDSYNEQFF. The CDR3 nucleotides read TGCGCCAGCAGCTATACTAGCGACTCCTACAATGAGCAGTTCTTC. Full variable domain (remainder filled in from reference TRBV5-1 and TRBJ2-1): KAGVTQTPRYLIKTRGQQVTLSCSPISGHRSVSWYQQTPGQGLQFLFEYFSETQRNKGNFPGRFSGRQFSNSRSEMNVSTLELGDSALYLCASSYTSDSYNEQFFGPGTRLTVL.

This chain uses TRBV2 with TRBJ2-7; 9 bases agree with TRBD1. The CDR3 totals 14 residues. The V gene end was trimmed by 7 bases and the J gene end by 6 bases; junction bases not matched to a gene: 10. Germline V gene sequence: CDR1 SNHLY, CDR2 FYNNEI. The CDR3 loop reads CASILGQGMVEQYF. CDR3 bases: TGTGCCAGCATTCTGGGACAGGGAATGGTCGAGCAGTACTTC.

The chain carries TRBV27 and TRBJ2-3, with 9 bases matching TRBD1. The germline V gene has CDR1 MNHEY and CDR2 SMNVEV (reference sequence). This CDR3 region has 15 residues. J was trimmed by 6 bases and V by 0 bases; bases with no gene match: 4. The CDR3 is CASSLSSGTGDTQYF. The CDR3 nucleotides are TGTGCCAGCAGTTTATCGAGCGGGACAGGGGATACGCAGTATTTT.

V and J are TRBV4-3 and TRBJ2-3, with TRBD1 matching over 7 bases. The germline V gene encodes CDR1 LGHNA and CDR2 YSLEER. The CDR3 runs 16 residues. J lost 0 bases, V lost 0 bases, and 3 bases had no gene match. The DNA of the CDR3 is TGCGCCAGCAGCCAAGAAGAGGGACAGAGCACAGATACGCAGTATTTT. This translates into CASSQEEGQSTDTQYF.

DNA of the CDR3: TGTGCCTGGAGTGTTGGAGGCGGTGAAGCTTTCTTT. Encoded protein: CAWSVGGGEAFF. The chain recombines TRBV30 with TRBJ1-1; D call uncertain. Germline CDR1 GTSNPN, CDR2 SVGIG (reference sequence). Trimming removed 0 bases from V and 7 bases from J, with 9 bases in between. The CDR3 consists of 12 residues.

The chain uses TRBV9 and TRBJ2-7, with 9 nucleotides matching TRBD2. The junction had 12 bases not matched to a gene; V was cut back by 0 bases and J by 5 bases. The length of the CDR3 is 17 residues. Germline-derived CDR1 and CDR2 are SGDLS and YYNGEE. CDR3 region: CASSVGGLAGATHEQYF. The DNA for the CDR3 is TGTGCCAGCAGCGTAGGAGGGTTAGCGGGAGCAACCCACGAGCAGTACTTC.

This chain connects TRBV4-3 to TRBJ1-2, with D possibly being TRBD1 (5 bases). CDR1 LGHNA and CDR2 YSLEER come from the germline V gene. The CDR3 totals 14 residues. V lost 0 bases to trimming and J lost 4 bases, with 9 bases between them. The CDR3 reads CASSQEEGPYGYTF. The CDR3 DNA reads as TGCGCCAGCAGCCAAGAAGAGGGACCCTATGGCTACACCTTC.

J is TRBJ2-7 and V is TRBV6-1; unclear D gene. CDR3 length: 12 amino acids. Germline loops: CDR1 MNHNS, CDR2 SASEGT. V lost 0 bases, J lost 5 bases, and 5 bases lay in between. CDR3 protein: CASSEASNEQYF. In DNA, the CDR3 is TGTGCCAGCAGTGAAGCCAGCAACGAGCAGTACTTC.

The genes are TRBV10-3 and TRBJ1-2; possible D gene TRBD1, 5 bases. Germline V gene data show CDR1 as ENHRY and CDR2 as SYGVKD. V lost 0 bases to trimming and J lost 1 base, with 12 bases between them. The CDR3 is made up of 16 amino acids. The CDR3 region has the DNA TGTGCCATCAGTGAGTCCTCAGGGTGGATTAACTATGGCTACACCTTC. It is translated as CAISESSGWINYGYTF.

The CDR3 reads CASSPTTQESPYSGNTIYF. CDR3 DNA: TGCGCCAGCAGCCCGACCACCCAGGAATCCCCCTACTCTGGAAACACCATATATTTT. V is TRBV4-1 and J is TRBJ1-3; D unresolved. This CDR3 contains 19 residues. Per germline, CDR1 MGHRA and CDR2 YSYEKL. V dropped 4 bases and J dropped 0 bases, with 22 bases sitting between them.

The chain recombines TRBV27 with TRBJ2-7; the D is unclear. CDR1 is MNHEY, CDR2 SMNVEV, per germline (reference sequence). The CDR3 contains 14 residues. The V gene lost 3 bases and the J gene lost 3 bases, with 12 bases spanning the gap. CDR3 sequence: CASSLEYAHYEQYF. CDR3 DNA sequence: TGTGCCAGCAGTTTGGAGTATGCCCACTACGAGCAGTACTTC.

The chain combines TRBV27 with TRBJ2-1; D remains unclear. Between the trimmed V and J ends, which lost 0 bases and 6 bases, there was a span of 18 bases. This CDR3 contains 17 residues. The germline V gene has CDR1 MNHEY and CDR2 SMNVEV (reference sequence). CDR3 amino acids: CASSLSIETLRFNEQFF. CDR3 sequence (DNA): TGTGCCAGCAGTTTATCGATTGAGACCCTGCGGTTCAATGAGCAGTTCTTC.

The rearrangement joins TRBV6-1 to TRBJ2-2; a weak D match, TRBD1 (5 bases). V dropped 6 bases and J dropped 6 bases, with 8 bases sitting between them. The germline gives CDR1 MNHNS, CDR2 SASEGT. This CDR3 comprises 12 residues. In nucleotides, the CDR3 is TGTGCCAGCAGGCAGGGTTCCGGGGAGCTGTTTTTT. Its protein product is CASRQGSGELFF.

V and J are TRBV11-2 and TRBJ2-3; D unclear. The germline V gene encodes CDR1 SGHAT and CDR2 FQNNGV. Trimming pared 2 bases from V and 0 bases from J, leaving 18 bases between. There are 18 residues in the CDR3. As DNA, the CDR3 is TGTGCCAGCAGCTTAACGCCCCTAGTGGGCTCTAGCACAGATACGCAGTATTTT. It codes for CASSLTPLVGSSTDTQYF.

This rearrangement joins TRBV30 to TRBJ2-5, with TRBD1 as a possible D gene (6 bases). V shed 1 base and J shed 0 bases, with 9 bases lying between them. The germline CDR1 and CDR2 sequences are GTSNPN and SVGIG (reference sequence). The CDR3 extends over 14 amino acids. The CDR3, as DNA: TGTGCCTGGAGTGGGACAGCCTACCAAGAGACCCAGTACTTC. Translating it yields CAWSGTAYQETQYF.

The chain couples TRBV11-2 to TRBJ2-3; TRBD2 matches at 7 bases. Germline V gene sequence: CDR1 SGHAT, CDR2 FQNNGV. This CDR3 spans 17 amino acids. V was clipped by 3 bases and J by 4 bases; unmatched bases: 13. CDR3 loop: CASSFNAAGDPADTQYF. CDR3 in DNA: TGTGCCAGCAGCTTTAACGCGGCGGGAGACCCCGCAGATACGCAGTATTTT.

The V call is TRBV6-5, the J call TRBJ2-7; D remains unclear. Germline V CDR1 and CDR2: MNHEY, SVGAGI. Deletions cut 5 bases from V and 7 bases from J, with 18 bases between. CDR3 size: 14 residues. CDR3 sequence: CASSAPDARLEQYF. The CDR3 DNA reads TGTGCCAGCAGTGCGCCTGACGCGCGCCTTGAGCAGTACTTC.

This clone was seen a handful of times. The chain employs TRBV4-1 and TRBJ1-2; D is undetermined. V lost 0 bases, J lost 4 bases, and 9 bases lay in between. In germline, CDR1 is MGHRA, CDR2 YSYEKL. The CDR3 has 14 amino acids. Written as DNA, the CDR3 is TGCGCCAGCAGCCAAGACGTCAGGAGCTATGGCTACACCTTC. Protein product: CASSQDVRSYGYTF.

The genes are TRBV11-2 and TRBJ2-5; D perhaps matches TRBD1 (5 bases). Trimming left V 1 base short and J 2 bases short, with 17 bases between. Germline CDR1 SGHAT, CDR2 FQNNGV. The CDR3 sequence is 17 residues long. This CDR3 is CASSLGGPGASQETQYF. The CDR3 DNA reads TGTGCCAGCAGCTTAGGGGGCCCCGGAGCAAGTCAAGAGACCCAGTACTTC.

This chain joins TRBV5-1 and TRBJ2-7; 11 nucleotides align to TRBD2. CDR1 and CDR2 (germline): SGHRS, YFSETQ. V was clipped by 0 bases and J by 0 bases; unmatched bases: 8. CDR3 length equals 18 residues. The CDR3 sequence is CASSLEGLADTDSYEQYF. The CDR3 DNA reads TGCGCCAGCAGCTTGGAGGGACTAGCGGACACAGACTCCTACGAGCAGTACTTC.

The count of this clone is one. The chain is built from TRBV6-5 and TRBJ2-7, with D perhaps matching TRBD1 (5 bases). The germline V gene encodes CDR1 MNHEY and CDR2 SVGAGI. The CDR3 totals 14 residues. V shed 0 bases and J shed 5 bases, with 11 bases lying between them. CDR3 sequence: CASSYSQGSDEQYF. CDR3 coding DNA: TGTGCCAGCAGTTACTCCCAGGGTTCGGACGAGCAGTACTTC.

The genes are TRBV25-1 and TRBJ2-1, with 8 bases matching TRBD2. The germline V gene encodes CDR1 MGHDK and CDR2 SYGVNS. The CDR3 is made up of 16 amino acids. Losses at the gene ends were 11 bases for V and 2 bases for J; bases not matched to a gene: 14. CDR3 region: CAQLPPGGRTYNEQFF. CDR3 nucleotide sequence: TGTGCCCAGCTCCCCCCGGGAGGGAGAACCTACAATGAGCAGTTCTTC.

The chain links TRBV7-8 to TRBJ2-7; TRBD2 might be the D (5 bases). The germline CDR1 and CDR2 sequences are SGHVS and FQNEAQ. CDR3 length: 16 residues. The ends were cut back, 0 bases at V and 0 bases at J, with 12 bases in the middle. CDR3 protein: CASSLALLGSSYEQYF. Here the CDR3 DNA reads TGTGCCAGCAGCTTAGCGCTTCTAGGGAGCTCCTACGAGCAGTACTTC. The full variable domain, completed using reference TRBV7-8 and TRBJ2-7, is GAGVSQSPRYKVAKRGQDVALRCDPISGHVSLFWYQQALGQGPEFLTYFQNEAQLDKSGLPSDRFFAERPEGSVSTLKIQRTQQEDSAVYLCASSLALLGSSYEQYFGPGTRLTVT.